This T cell receptor beta chain was profiled in a study of shared clonotypes between healthy human individuals. The data were produced by immunoSEQ multiplex PCR, yet TCRdb's version contains in-frame clones alone and is incomplete. The sample holds more than 2 million clones; approximately 94% are singletons and the top ten take roughly 0.13%. Points on this clone: Here the CDR3 omits its conserved ending phenylalanine or tryptophan, so a read error is the likely source. The DNA is left out, because the CDR3 cannot be placed on it with certainty; the CDR3 is given as TCRdb lists it.

The CDR3 sequence runs 11 residues, both termini included. CDR1 and CDR2 (germline): MNHEY, SVGAGI. The sample was naive CD4+ T cells sorted from blood. Subset meaning: CD45RA+ positively selected. J is TRBJ1-1 and V is TRBV6-5; the D segment call TRBD1 is taken from the table without a DNA check. This TCR was recovered from a man younger than 35 in good health. Here the CDR3 reads CASSDLGQANS.